This paragraph reports one T cell receptor (beta chain). This clone was observed a handful of times. No antigen is known for it. No base quality values were provided; no much bigger clone lies one nucleotide off. The donors were healthy, HIV-negative adults who had no recently reported acute infections or vaccinations. All donors were Caucasian adults living in Nashville, Tennessee, USA. For unsorted samples, 84 million or so PBMCs were counted, and genomic DNA was extracted using the QIAamp DNA Blood Mini kit. Blood was collected by leukapheresis, and PBMCs were isolated by Ficoll-Histopaque density gradient centrifugation and then cryopreserved in liquid nitrogen vapor phase. The source of the sample is a study of shared clonotypes between healthy human individuals (dated by TCRdb to 2018 to 2020). Turning to the overall study: Three men and a couple of women, aged 18 to 49 years, made up the cohort. To estimate repertoire size and how much clonotypes are shared between individuals, the study performed deep sequencing of blood TCR repertoires from about 5 healthy adults. To increase sequencing depth and limit assay-specific biases, TCR repertoire library preparation and sequencing were carried out by different laboratories using diverse techniques. Between about 0.8 and 9 billion PBMCs per donor were obtained by leukapheresis.

Study-wide findings and limitations: Pairwise subsampling indicated that sequencing depth was expected to affect the degree of clonotype sharing among donors. The genetic and exposure-history diversity represented was limited by the small number of donors. Sampling was restricted to blood, and TCR repertoires in tissue are likely to differ from TCR repertoires in blood.

CDR1 MNHEY and CDR2 SVGAGI are derived from the germline V gene. Its CDR3 holds 13 amino acids, cysteine through phenylalanine. Left in the record is the CDR3 DNA by itself, 39 bases read in frame from the first base. At the junction V is shortened by 6 bases and J by 5 bases, with 8 bases in between. Using the deep immunoSEQ assay, multiplex PCR amplified TCR CDR3 regions from genomic DNA. Extracted genomic DNA from each cell subset was spread evenly across all wells of several immunoSEQ 96-well plates, with each plate serving as a replicate. For unsorted PBMC, 300 ng genomic DNA, equal to 30,000 or so T cell genomes, was loaded into each replicate PCR. Genomic DNA from unsorted PBMC was sequenced over ten immunoSEQ deep assay plates. The purified libraries were quantified using a Qubit 3.0 fluorometer, sized with a Bioanalyzer 2100, and then quantified again using the KAPA Library Quantification kit. Each immunoSEQ 96-well plate was sequenced on its own single-read 150-cycle Illumina NextSeq 550 flow cell. The paper's data handling went like this. Because only junctional sequences without quality scores were contained in the immunoSEQ output, filtering matching that applied to full-length reads could not be performed. Sequences were annotated with PyIR, a Python wrapper for IgBLAST v1.9, and V/J genes and CDR3 were assigned using IMGT germline references. Reads were filtered out if the reads had weak V/J assignments (E-value above 1e-6), no CDR3, stop codons, out-of-frame junctions, or ambiguous translated residues. A V3J clonotype was defined by an identical inferred V gene, J gene, and CDR3 amino acid sequence. Percentage overlap between repertoires was calculated by dividing the number of shared unique clonotypes by the size of the smaller repertoire. Repertoire richness was assessed with RTK rarefaction, the Chao1 estimator, and Recon v2.1 estimates of unobserved clonotypes. TCRdb provides this immuneACCESS table in a form limited to in-frame rearrangements. Some clones are lacking; in checked studies, under half of them reflect an unresolved V gene, and why the rest are absent is not known. The D gene and trimming were derived from the DNA, and the V and J assignments and clone size from that table. The sample table shows around 500,000 clones, and about four fifths are seen once. The ten largest make up about 13% of the sample.

The rearrangement joined TRBV6-5 to TRBJ1-6; TRBD1 might be the D gene, on 5 matching bases. The sample was PBMCs. The source is a woman between 35 and 50 years old in good health. Some clones in this sample may be carry-over from other donors' samples. The sequence in DNA is TGTGCCAGCAGGGGGCTCAATAATTCACCCCTCCACTTT. It is translated as CASRGLNNSPLHF.